This TCR beta chain came from a study of identical twins. Each donor (without exception) was a healthy Caucasian. This CDR3 has 13 residues. The V end was cut by 2 bases, the J end by 4 bases, with 6 bases between. The germline CDR1 and CDR2 sequences are SGHRS and YFSETQ. MiXCR, applied by TCRdb to the 5' RACE reads, yields one record per CDR3 protein. Of 400,000 to 600,000 distinct CDR3 sequences detected, around 22% appear once; the ten largest clones hold approximately 0.5%. In regard to this clonotype: The antigen is undetermined.

Study observations and caveats: An excess of low generation probability was shown by twin-shared out-of-frame alpha sequences. Insertions ran lower in abundant cord blood beta clonotypes, though not in memory repertoires.

The sample was also reused in another study, on yellow fever vaccine responses in identical twins.

The TCR comes from a woman aged 18-35 years in good health. Sequenced sample: CD4+ T cells sorted from blood. The gene calls are TRBV5-1 and TRBJ2-2; no clear D. The CDR3 DNA is TGCGCCAGCAGCTTCCGGTTCACCGGGGAGCTGTTTTTT. Its translation is CASSFRFTGELFF.